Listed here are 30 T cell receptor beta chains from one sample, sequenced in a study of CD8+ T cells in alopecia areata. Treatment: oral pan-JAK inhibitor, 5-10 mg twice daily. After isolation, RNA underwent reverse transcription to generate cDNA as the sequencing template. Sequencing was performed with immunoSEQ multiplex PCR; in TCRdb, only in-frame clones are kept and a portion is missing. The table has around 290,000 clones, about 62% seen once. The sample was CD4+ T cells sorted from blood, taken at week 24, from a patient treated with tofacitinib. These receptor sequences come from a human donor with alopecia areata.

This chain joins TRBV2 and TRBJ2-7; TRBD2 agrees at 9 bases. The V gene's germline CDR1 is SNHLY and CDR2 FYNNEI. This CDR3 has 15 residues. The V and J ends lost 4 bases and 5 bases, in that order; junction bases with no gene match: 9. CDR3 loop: CASSGASGDYNEQYF. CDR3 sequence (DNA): TGTGCCAGCAGTGGCGCTAGCGGGGACTACAACGAGCAGTACTTC.

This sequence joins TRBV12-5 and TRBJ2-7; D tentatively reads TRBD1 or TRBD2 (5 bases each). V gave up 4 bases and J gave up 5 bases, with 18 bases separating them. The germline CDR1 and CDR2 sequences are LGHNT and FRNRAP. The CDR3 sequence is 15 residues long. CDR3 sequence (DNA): TGTGCTAGTGGTTCCTCCCGAGGGGTCGGTCACGAGCAGTACTTC. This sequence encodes CASGSSRGVGHEQYF.

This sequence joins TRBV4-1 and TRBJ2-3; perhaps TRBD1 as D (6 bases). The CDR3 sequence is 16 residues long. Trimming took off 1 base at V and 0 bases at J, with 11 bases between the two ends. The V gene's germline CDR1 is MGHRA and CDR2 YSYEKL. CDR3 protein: CASSQGDIFSTDTQYF. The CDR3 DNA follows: TGCGCCAGCAGCCAAGGGGACATCTTCAGCACAGATACGCAGTATTTT.

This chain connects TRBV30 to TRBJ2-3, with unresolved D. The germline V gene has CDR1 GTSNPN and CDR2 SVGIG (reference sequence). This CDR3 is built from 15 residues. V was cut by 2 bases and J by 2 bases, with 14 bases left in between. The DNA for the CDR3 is TGTGCCTGGAGTTACAGTGGAGACATCACAGATACGCAGTATTTT. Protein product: CAWSYSGDITDTQYF.

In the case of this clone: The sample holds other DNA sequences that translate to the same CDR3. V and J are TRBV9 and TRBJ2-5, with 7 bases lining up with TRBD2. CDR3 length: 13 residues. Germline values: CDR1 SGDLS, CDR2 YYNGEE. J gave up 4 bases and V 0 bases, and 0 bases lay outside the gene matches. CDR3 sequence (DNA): TGTGCCAGCAGCGTAGGCGGGGGAGAGACCCAGTACTTC. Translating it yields CASSVGGGETQYF. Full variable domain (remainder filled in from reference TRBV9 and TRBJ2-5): DSGVTQTPKHLITATGQRVTLRCSPRSGDLSVYWYQQSLDQGLQFLIQYYNGEERAKGNILERFSAQQFPDLHSELNLSSLELGDSALYFCASSVGGGETQYFGPGTRLLVL.

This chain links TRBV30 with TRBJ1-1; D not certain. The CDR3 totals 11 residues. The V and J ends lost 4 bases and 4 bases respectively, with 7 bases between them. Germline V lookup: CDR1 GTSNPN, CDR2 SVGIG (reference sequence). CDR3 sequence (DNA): TGTGCCTGGATGTCAGTCACTGAAGCTTTCTTT. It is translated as CAWMSVTEAFF.

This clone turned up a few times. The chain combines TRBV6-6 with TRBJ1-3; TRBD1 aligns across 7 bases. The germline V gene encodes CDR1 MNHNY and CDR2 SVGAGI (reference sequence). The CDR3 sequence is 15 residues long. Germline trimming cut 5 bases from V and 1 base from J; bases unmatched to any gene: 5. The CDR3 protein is CASSDSTGSGNTIYF. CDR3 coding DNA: TGTGCCAGCAGTGATTCGACAGGGTCTGGAAACACCATATATTTT.

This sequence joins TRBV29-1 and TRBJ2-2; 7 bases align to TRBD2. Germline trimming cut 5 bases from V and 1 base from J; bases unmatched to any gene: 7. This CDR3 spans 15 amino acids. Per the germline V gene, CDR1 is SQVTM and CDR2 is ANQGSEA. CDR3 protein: CSVYGGSLNTGELFF. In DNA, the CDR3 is TGCAGCGTTTACGGGGGGAGTCTGAACACCGGGGAGCTGTTTTTT.

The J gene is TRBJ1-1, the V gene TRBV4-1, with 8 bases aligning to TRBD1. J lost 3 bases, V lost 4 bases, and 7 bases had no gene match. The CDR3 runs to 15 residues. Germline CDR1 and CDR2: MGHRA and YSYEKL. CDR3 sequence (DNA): TGCGCCAGCAGCCCCCGACAGGGGCGGGACACTGAAGCTTTCTTT. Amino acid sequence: CASSPRQGRDTEAFF.

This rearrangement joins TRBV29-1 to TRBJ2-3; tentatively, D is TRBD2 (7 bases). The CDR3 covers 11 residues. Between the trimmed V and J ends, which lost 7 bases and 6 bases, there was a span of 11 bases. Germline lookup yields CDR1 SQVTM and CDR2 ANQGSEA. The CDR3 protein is CSGGGRDTQYF. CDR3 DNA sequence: TGCAGCGGGGGGGGCCGGGATACGCAGTATTTT.

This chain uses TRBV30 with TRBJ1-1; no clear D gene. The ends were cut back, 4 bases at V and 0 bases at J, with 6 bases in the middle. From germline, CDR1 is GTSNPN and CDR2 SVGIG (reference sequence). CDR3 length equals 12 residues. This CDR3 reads CAWIRLNTEAFF. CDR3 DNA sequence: TGTGCCTGGATTCGGCTGAACACTGAAGCTTTCTTT.

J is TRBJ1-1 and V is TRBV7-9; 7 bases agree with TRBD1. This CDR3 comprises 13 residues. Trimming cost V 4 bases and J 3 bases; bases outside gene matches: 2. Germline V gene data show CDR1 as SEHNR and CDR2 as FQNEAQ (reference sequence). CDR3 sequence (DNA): TGTGCCAGCAGCTCCGACAGGGACACTGAAGCTTTCTTT. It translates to CASSSDRDTEAFF. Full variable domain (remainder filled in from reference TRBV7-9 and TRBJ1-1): DTGVSQNPRHKITKRGQNVTFRCDPISEHNRLYWYRQTLGQGPEFLTYFQNEAQLEKSRLLSDRFSAERPKGSFSTLEIQRTEQGDSAMYLCASSSDRDTEAFFGQGTRLTVV.

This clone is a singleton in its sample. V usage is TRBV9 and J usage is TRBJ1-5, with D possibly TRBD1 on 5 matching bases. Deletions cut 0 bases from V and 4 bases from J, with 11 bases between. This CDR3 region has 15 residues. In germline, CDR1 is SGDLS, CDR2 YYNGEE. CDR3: CASSVGGAANQPQHF. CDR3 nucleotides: TGTGCCAGCAGCGTAGGAGGGGCAGCTAATCAGCCCCAGCATTTT.

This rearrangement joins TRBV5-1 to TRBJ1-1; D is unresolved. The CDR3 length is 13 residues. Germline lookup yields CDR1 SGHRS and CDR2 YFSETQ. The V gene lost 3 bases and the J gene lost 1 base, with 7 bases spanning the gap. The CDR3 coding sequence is TGCGCCAGCAGCTCGGACGAGAACACTGAAGCTTTCTTT. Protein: CASSSDENTEAFF.

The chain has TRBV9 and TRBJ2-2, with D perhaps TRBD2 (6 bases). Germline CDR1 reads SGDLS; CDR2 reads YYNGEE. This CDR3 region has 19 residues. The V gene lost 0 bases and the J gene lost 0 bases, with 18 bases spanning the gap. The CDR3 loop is CASSVAGGARFTNTGELFF. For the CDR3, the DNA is TGTGCCAGCAGCGTAGCTGGAGGGGCCAGATTCACGAACACCGGGGAGCTGTTTTTT.

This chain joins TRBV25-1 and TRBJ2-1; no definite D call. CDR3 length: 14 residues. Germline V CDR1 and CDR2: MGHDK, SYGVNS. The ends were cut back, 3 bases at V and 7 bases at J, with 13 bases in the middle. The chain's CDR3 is CASSDSWAWNEQFF. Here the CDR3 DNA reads TGTGCCAGCAGTGATTCTTGGGCATGGAATGAGCAGTTCTTC.

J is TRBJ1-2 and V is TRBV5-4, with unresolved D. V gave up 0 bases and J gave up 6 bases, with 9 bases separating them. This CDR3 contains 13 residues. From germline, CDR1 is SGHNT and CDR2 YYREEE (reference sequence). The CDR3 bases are TGTGCCAGCAGCTTGGAGGGAAGTAATGGCTACACCTTC. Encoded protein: CASSLEGSNGYTF.

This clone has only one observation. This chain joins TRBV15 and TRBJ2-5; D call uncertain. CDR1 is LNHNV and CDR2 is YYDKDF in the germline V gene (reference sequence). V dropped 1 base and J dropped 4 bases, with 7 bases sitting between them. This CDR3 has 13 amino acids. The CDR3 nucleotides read TGTGCCACCAGCAGAGCTCCTGGAGAGACCCAGTACTTC. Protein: CATSRAPGETQYF.

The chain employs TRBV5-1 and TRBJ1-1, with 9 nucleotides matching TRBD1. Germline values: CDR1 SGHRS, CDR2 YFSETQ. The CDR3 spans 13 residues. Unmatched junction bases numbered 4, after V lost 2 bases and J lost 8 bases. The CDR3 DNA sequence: TGCGCCAGCAGCTTTACAGGGGGCCACGAAGCTTTCTTT. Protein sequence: CASSFTGGHEAFF.

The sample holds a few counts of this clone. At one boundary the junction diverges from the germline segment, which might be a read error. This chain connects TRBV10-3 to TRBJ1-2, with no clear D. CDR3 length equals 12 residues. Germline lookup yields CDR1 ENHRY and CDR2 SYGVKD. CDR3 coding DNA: TGTGCCAGCAGTAACTCGGGGTATGGCTACACCTTC. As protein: CASSNSGYGYTF.

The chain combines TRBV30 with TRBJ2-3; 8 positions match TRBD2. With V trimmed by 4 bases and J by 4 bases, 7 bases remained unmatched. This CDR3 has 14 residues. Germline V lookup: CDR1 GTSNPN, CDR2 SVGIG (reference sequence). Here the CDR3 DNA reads TGTGCCTGGAACCCAGCGGGGGTAGCAGATACGCAGTATTTT. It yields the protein CAWNPAGVADTQYF.

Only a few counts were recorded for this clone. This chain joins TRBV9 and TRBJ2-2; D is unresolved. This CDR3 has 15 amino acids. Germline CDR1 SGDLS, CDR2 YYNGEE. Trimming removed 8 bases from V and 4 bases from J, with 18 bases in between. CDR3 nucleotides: TGTGCCAGTTCCCGTCTCCAGGCCGGCACCGGGGAGCTGTTTTTT. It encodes CASSRLQAGTGELFF.

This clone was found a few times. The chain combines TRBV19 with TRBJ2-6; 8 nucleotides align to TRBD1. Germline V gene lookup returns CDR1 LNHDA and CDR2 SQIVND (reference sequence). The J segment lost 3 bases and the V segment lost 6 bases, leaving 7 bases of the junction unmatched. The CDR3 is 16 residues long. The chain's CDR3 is CASSHQGADGANVLTF. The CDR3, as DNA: TGTGCCAGTAGCCACCAGGGGGCTGATGGGGCCAACGTCCTGACTTTC.

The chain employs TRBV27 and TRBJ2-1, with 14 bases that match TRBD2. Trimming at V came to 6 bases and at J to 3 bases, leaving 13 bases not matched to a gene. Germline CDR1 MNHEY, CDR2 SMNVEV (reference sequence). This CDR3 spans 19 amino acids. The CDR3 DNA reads TGTGCCAGCAGGCGACTAGCGGGGGGGCCTGATTTAGGCTACAATGAGCAGTTCTTC. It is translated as CASRRLAGGPDLGYNEQFF.

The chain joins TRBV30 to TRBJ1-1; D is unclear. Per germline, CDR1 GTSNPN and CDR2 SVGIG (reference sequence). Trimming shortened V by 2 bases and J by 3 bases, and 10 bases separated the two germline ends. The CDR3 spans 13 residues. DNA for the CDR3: TGTGCCTGGAGTCAGGCCGGGGACACTGAAGCTTTCTTT. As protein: CAWSQAGDTEAFF.

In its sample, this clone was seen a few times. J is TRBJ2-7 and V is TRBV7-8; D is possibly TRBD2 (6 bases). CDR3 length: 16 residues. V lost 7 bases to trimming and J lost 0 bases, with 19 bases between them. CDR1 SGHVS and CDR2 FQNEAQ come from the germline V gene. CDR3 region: CASTHRGGPSSYEQYF. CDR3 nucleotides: TGTGCCAGCACCCACCGGGGAGGCCCCAGCTCCTACGAGCAGTACTTC.

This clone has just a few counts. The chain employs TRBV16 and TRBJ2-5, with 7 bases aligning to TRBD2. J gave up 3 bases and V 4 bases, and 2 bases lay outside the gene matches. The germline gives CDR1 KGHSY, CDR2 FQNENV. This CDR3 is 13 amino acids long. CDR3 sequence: CASSRAGKETQYF. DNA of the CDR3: TGTGCCAGCAGCCGAGCGGGGAAAGAGACCCAGTACTTC.

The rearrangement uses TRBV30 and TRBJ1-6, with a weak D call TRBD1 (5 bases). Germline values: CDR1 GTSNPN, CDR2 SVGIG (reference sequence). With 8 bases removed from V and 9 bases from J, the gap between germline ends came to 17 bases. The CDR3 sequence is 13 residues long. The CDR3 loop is CATARDQFSPLHF. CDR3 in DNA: TGTGCCACGGCCCGGGACCAATTTTCACCCCTCCACTTT.

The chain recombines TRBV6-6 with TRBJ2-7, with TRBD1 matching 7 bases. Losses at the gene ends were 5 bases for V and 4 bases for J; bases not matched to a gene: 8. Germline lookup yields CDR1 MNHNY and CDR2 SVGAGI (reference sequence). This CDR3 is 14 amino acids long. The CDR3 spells CASSRDSISYEQYF. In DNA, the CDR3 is TGTGCCAGCAGTCGGGACAGTATTTCTTACGAGCAGTACTTC.

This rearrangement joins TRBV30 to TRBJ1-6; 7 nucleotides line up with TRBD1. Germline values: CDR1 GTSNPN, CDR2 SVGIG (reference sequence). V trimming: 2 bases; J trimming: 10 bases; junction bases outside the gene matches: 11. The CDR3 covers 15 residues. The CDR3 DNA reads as TGTGCCTGGAGTCAGAGTCATACAGGGGAATCACCCCTCCACTTT. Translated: CAWSQSHTGESPLHF.